Shown below are 10 T cell receptor beta chains from a single sample sequenced in a study of blood T cell repertoires in COVID-19. Libraries were prepared by immunoSEQ multiplex PCR; TCRdb keeps only in-frame clonotypes and omits some of them. The sample consists of fewer than 300,000 clones, roughly 93% of them appearing once. Sample: PBMCs or T cells enriched from blood (not recorded which). These receptors originate from a woman aged 40 to 49 with acute COVID-19.

The chain combines TRBV9 with TRBJ1-4, with a weak D call TRBD1 (5 bases). Germline CDR1 reads SGDLS; CDR2 reads YYNGEE. V was shortened by 0 bases and J by 0 bases, with 15 bases between the two germline ends. The CDR3 contains 18 residues. The CDR3 spells CASSVDGGSSATNEKLFF. DNA for the CDR3: TGTGCCAGCAGCGTAGACGGGGGTAGCTCAGCAACTAATGAAAAACTGTTTTTT.

CDR3 residues: CASSPGGVPYGYTF. The CDR3 region has the DNA TGTGCCAGCAGTCCCGGGGGAGTTCCCTATGGCTACACCTTC. The chain uses TRBV27 and TRBJ1-2; possible D gene TRBD1, 5 bases. The CDR3 length is 14 residues. Deletions cut 5 bases from V and 4 bases from J, with 14 bases between. Germline loops: CDR1 MNHEY, CDR2 SMNVEV (reference sequence).

The CDR3 loop is CASSPREDYGYTF. The CDR3 nucleotides read TGCGCCAGCAGCCCCAGGGAGGACTATGGCTACACCTTC. The rearrangement uses TRBV4-1 and TRBJ1-2; TRBD1 might be the D (5 bases). V lost 4 bases and J lost 3, with 9 bases in between. This CDR3 region has 13 residues. CDR1 and CDR2 from the germline V gene are MGHRA and YSYEKL.

The chain is built from TRBV2 and TRBJ2-3, with a weak D call TRBD1 (5 bases). This CDR3 is built from 14 residues. Per the germline V gene, CDR1 is SNHLY and CDR2 is FYNNEI. V shed 6 bases and J shed 0 bases, with 10 bases lying between them. Written as DNA, the CDR3 is TGTGCCAGCAGGACGACAGCCAGCACAGATACGCAGTATTTT. Translation gives CASRTTASTDTQYF.

On this clone itself: The same CDR3 is also encoded by other DNA sequences in this sample. This chain connects TRBV7-9 to TRBJ2-7; 7 nucleotides align to TRBD1. Unmatched junction bases numbered 1, after V lost 4 bases and J lost 4 bases. The length of the CDR3 is 12 residues. The V gene's germline CDR1 is SEHNR and CDR2 FQNEAQ (reference sequence). CDR3 amino acids: CASSSQGYEQYF. The DNA of the CDR3 is TGTGCCAGCAGCTCACAGGGGTACGAGCAGTACTTC.

The rearrangement links TRBV6-1 to TRBJ2-7; TRBD2 is a possible D gene (6 bases). The germline CDR1 and CDR2 sequences are MNHNS and SASEGT. V lost 6 bases, J lost 6 bases, and 18 bases lay in between. CDR3 length: 14 amino acids. This CDR3 reads CASSHQPPAGEQYF. DNA for the CDR3: TGTGCCAGCAGCCATCAACCGCCAGCGGGCGAGCAGTACTTC.

The V call is TRBV5-6, the J call TRBJ2-3; TRBD1 aligns across 9 bases. Germline V CDR1 and CDR2: SGHDT, YYEEEE. The CDR3 totals 17 residues. V was pared by 2 bases and J by 4 bases, with 11 bases of the junction left unmatched. The CDR3 DNA sequence: TGTGCCAGCAGCTTTTTTGGAGGACAGGGGTTCTCAGATACGCAGTATTTT. Residues: CASSFFGGQGFSDTQYF.

The V and J genes are TRBV10-1 and TRBJ1-6; D is uncertain. The CDR3 has 11 residues. The germline CDR1 and CDR2 sequences are WNHNN and SYGVQD (reference sequence). The germline V and J ends were trimmed by 11 bases and 7 bases, with 9 bases remaining between them. Here the CDR3 reads CASSPNSPLHF. Here the CDR3 DNA reads TGCGCCTCTTCCCCGAATTCACCCCTCCACTTT.

This chain links TRBV7-9 with TRBJ2-3; TRBD2 aligns across 8 bases. Germline loops: CDR1 SEHNR, CDR2 FQNEAQ (reference sequence). The V segment lost 6 bases and the J segment 0 bases; nucleotides outside the gene matches: 5. The CDR3 sequence is 15 residues long. In DNA form, the CDR3 reads TGTGCCAGCAGGAGAGCGGGAGAAAGCACAGATACGCAGTATTTT. It codes for CASRRAGESTDTQYF.

This chain joins TRBV25-1 and TRBJ1-2; D is perhaps TRBD1 (5 bases). Germline CDR1 and CDR2: MGHDK and SYGVNS. The CDR3 extends over 13 amino acids. V was cut by 0 bases and J by 6 bases, with 8 bases left in between. The CDR3 bases are TGTGCCAGCAGTGAATATCCAGGGAATGGCTACACCTTC. Its translation is CASSEYPGNGYTF.